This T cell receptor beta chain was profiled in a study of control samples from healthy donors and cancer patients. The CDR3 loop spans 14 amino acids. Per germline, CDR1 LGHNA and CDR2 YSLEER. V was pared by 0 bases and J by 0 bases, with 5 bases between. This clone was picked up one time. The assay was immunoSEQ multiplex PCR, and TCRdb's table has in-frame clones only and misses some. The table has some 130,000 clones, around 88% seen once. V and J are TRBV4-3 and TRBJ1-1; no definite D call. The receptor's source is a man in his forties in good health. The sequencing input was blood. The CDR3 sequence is CASSQESVNTEAFF. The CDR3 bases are TGCGCCAGCAGCCAAGAATCGGTGAACACTGAAGCTTTCTTT.